A selection of T cell receptor beta chains follows, all from one sample in a study of blood T cell repertoires in COVID-19. The data were produced by immunoSEQ multiplex PCR, yet TCRdb's version contains in-frame clones alone and is incomplete. The table has about 490,000 clones, approximately 85% seen once. Sequenced material: peripheral blood. The receptors derive from a human donor in a cohort sampled during active COVID-19. The CDR3 runs from the conserved cysteine through the conserved F or W. The D gene is left open where the match is weak. Rows give clone size only sometimes, using once, few, many, or a class for an expanded clone.

TGCGCCAGCAGTGGAGCGGGATCATCCTACAATGAGCAGTTCTTC CASSGAGSSYNEQFF TRBJ2-1 TRBV10-2 . TRBD2
TGTGCCAGCAGCTCCGGGAGGAACACCGGGGAGCTGTTTTTT CASSSGRNTGELFF TRBJ2-2 TRBV11-2 . .
TGTGCCAGCAGCGCTGACAGAAGAGCTGGCTATGGCTACACCTTC CASSADRRAGYGYTF TRBJ1-2 TRBV2 once .
TGTGCCTGGAGTGCCGGGGATAATTCACCCCTCCACTTT CAWSAGDNSPLHF TRBJ1-6 TRBV30 . .
TGTGCCACCAGCAGACTTCCCGGACAGGGTCAGGACACCATATATTTT CATSRLPGQGQDTIYF TRBJ1-3 TRBV15 few TRBD1
TGTGCCAGCAGCAAAGAAGCCCCTAGCGGGAGGGCAGATACGCAGTATTTT CASSKEAPSGRADTQYF TRBJ2-3 TRBV21-1 . .
TGTGCCAGCAGCTCACCGGGACTAGCGGGGTACAATGAGCAGTTCTTC CASSSPGLAGYNEQFF TRBJ2-1 TRBV7-3 once TRBD2
TGTGCCAGCAGCCCAAAGGGGGGACTAGCGGGTGGATGGGAGCAGTACTTC CASSPKGGLAGGWEQYF TRBJ2-7 TRBV3-1/TRBV3-2 . TRBD2
TGCGCCAGCAGCCGAAATTTCCGGCGGTACAATGAGCAGTTCTTC CASSRNFRRYNEQFF TRBJ2-1 TRBV4-3 . .
TGTGCCAGCAGCCTACGACAGGTGAATGAAAAACTGTTTTTT CASSLRQVNEKLFF TRBJ1-4 TRBV3-1/TRBV3-2 few .
TGTGCCAGCAGCTTAGAAGGGTCAGGGCGAAAACTGTTTTTT CASSLEGSGRKLFF TRBJ1-4 TRBV13 . .
TGTGCCATCAGGGGGACAGGTGGCGACGAGCAGTACTTC CAIRGTGGDEQYF TRBJ2-7 TRBV10-3 once TRBD1
TGTGCCAGCAGTTGGACAGGGGGCAGCTACGAGCAGTACTTC CASSWTGGSYEQYF TRBJ2-7 TRBV27 once TRBD1
TGCGCCAGCAGCTTGTCTAGCGGGAGCACAGATACGCAGTATTTT CASSLSSGSTDTQYF TRBJ2-3 TRBV5-1 . TRBD2
TGCGCCAGCAGCTTGGAGGGACAAGGAAACACCATATATTTT CASSLEGQGNTIYF TRBJ1-3 TRBV5-1 . .
TGTGCCAGCAGCCAATGGACAGTCTCCGAGCAGTACTTC CASSQWTVSEQYF TRBJ2-7 TRBV14 many .
TGCAGTGCTAGTCCCTGGACTAGCGGGAGGAATGAGCAGTTCTTC CSASPWTSGRNEQFF TRBJ2-1 TRBV20-1 . TRBD2
TGCGCCAGCAGTGAGTCGGTAGCAACAGATACGCAGTATTTT CASSESVATDTQYF TRBJ2-3 TRBV10-1 . .
TGTGCCAGCAGATCACAGGGGAACACTGAAGCTTTCTTT CASRSQGNTEAFF TRBJ1-1 TRBV6-5 few .
TGTGCCAGCAGCACGGGACAGAACAAAAACATTCAGTACTTC CASSTGQNKNIQYF TRBJ2-4 TRBV11-3 . TRBD1
TGTGCCAGCAGCGTAGGGCCCCTTAACAACTATGGCTACACCTTC CASSVGPLNNYGYTF TRBJ1-2 TRBV9 . .
TGTGCCAGCTCACCAGTTACGGCAGGGGGCGCCGAGCAGTACTTC CASSPVTAGGAEQYF TRBJ2-7 TRBV18 . TRBD1
TGTGCCAGCAGTTTGAGGCGGAACACTGAAGCTTTCTTT CASSLRRNTEAFF TRBJ1-1 TRBV27 . .
TGTGCCAGCAGCTTTGCAGGGGTGGAAAACACCATATATTTT CASSFAGVENTIYF TRBJ1-3 TRBV7-2 few .
TGCGCCAGCAGCTTGCTAGGGGACACAGATACGCAGTATTTT CASSLLGDTDTQYF TRBJ2-3 TRBV5-1 . .
TGTGCCAGCTCACCACCGGGCCAGGGGGCGGTCAATGAGCAGTTCTTC CASSPPGQGAVNEQFF TRBJ2-1 TRBV18 . TRBD1
TGTGCCACCAGCAGGGTTGGGACAGGGTCTACCCTCCGCTCTGGAAACACCATATATTTT CATSRVGTGSTLRSGNTIYF TRBJ1-3 TRBV15 . TRBD1
TGTGCCAGCAGGGACAGCATTATGAACACTGAAGCTTTCTTT CASRDSIMNTEAFF TRBJ1-1 TRBV2 . .
TGTGCCAGCACCCCCTGGGGGGTTTCCTACGAGCAGTACTTC CASTPWGVSYEQYF TRBJ2-7 TRBV6-5 many .
TGTGCCAGCGCGTTGGGCACGGGGTCCTACGAGCAGTACTTC CASALGTGSYEQYF TRBJ2-7 TRBV2 . .
TGTGCCTGGAGCCGGGACACCTATGGCTACACCTTC CAWSRDTYGYTF TRBJ1-2 TRBV30 . .
TGTGCCACCAGTGCGACGTCGGGGGAGGGTTGGGAGACCCAGTACTTC CATSATSGEGWETQYF TRBJ2-5 TRBV24-1 . TRBD2
TGTGCCAGCAGCCAATATCTAACCTACTCCTACAATGAGCAGTTCTTC CASSQYLTYSYNEQFF TRBJ2-1 TRBV14 . .
TGCAGCGTTGACGGCGGGGGGAGTGGGGATACGCAGTATTTT CSVDGGGSGDTQYF TRBJ2-3 TRBV29-1 . TRBD2
TGCGCCAGCACAGTCCCCAGCTCCTACAATGAGCAGTTCTTC CASTVPSSYNEQFF TRBJ2-1 TRBV5-1 . .
TGTGCCAGCAGCTTAGGGACAGTCCTAGGGGAGCAGTTCTTC CASSLGTVLGEQFF TRBJ2-1 TRBV11-3 . .
TGTGCCAGTGGGCTATTTGGAAACACCATATATTTT CASGLFGNTIYF TRBJ1-3 TRBV5-6 . .
TGTGCCAGCAGCTTAGAAGGGGGCCCCTACAATGAGCAGTTCTTC CASSLEGGPYNEQFF TRBJ2-1 TRBV7-2 . TRBD1
TGTGCCAGCAGCTTCATAGGGGGCACTGAAGCTTTCTTT CASSFIGGTEAFF TRBJ1-1 TRBV5-5 . .
TGTGCCAGCAGCCTCGGGGTTCAGCCCCAGCATTTT CASSLGVQPQHF TRBJ1-5 TRBV3-1/TRBV3-2 . .
TGTGCCAGCAGCCCTAGGGACAGGGGAGGGTCACCCCTCCACTTT CASSPRDRGGSPLHF TRBJ1-6 TRBV9 . TRBD1
TGTGCCATCAGTGAGTCGGGACAGGGGAACCGGGGATATGGCTACACCTTC CAISESGQGNRGYGYTF TRBJ1-2 TRBV10-3 . TRBD1
TGTGCCAGTAGTATTTTCTCCACGGGGACTGGGGCCAACGTCCTGACTTTC CASSIFSTGTGANVLTF TRBJ2-6 TRBV19 few .
TGCGCCAGCAGCGCGGGGACTAGCGGGAGGGGGTTCACAGATACGCAGTATTTT CASSAGTSGRGFTDTQYF TRBJ2-3 TRBV5-1 . TRBD2